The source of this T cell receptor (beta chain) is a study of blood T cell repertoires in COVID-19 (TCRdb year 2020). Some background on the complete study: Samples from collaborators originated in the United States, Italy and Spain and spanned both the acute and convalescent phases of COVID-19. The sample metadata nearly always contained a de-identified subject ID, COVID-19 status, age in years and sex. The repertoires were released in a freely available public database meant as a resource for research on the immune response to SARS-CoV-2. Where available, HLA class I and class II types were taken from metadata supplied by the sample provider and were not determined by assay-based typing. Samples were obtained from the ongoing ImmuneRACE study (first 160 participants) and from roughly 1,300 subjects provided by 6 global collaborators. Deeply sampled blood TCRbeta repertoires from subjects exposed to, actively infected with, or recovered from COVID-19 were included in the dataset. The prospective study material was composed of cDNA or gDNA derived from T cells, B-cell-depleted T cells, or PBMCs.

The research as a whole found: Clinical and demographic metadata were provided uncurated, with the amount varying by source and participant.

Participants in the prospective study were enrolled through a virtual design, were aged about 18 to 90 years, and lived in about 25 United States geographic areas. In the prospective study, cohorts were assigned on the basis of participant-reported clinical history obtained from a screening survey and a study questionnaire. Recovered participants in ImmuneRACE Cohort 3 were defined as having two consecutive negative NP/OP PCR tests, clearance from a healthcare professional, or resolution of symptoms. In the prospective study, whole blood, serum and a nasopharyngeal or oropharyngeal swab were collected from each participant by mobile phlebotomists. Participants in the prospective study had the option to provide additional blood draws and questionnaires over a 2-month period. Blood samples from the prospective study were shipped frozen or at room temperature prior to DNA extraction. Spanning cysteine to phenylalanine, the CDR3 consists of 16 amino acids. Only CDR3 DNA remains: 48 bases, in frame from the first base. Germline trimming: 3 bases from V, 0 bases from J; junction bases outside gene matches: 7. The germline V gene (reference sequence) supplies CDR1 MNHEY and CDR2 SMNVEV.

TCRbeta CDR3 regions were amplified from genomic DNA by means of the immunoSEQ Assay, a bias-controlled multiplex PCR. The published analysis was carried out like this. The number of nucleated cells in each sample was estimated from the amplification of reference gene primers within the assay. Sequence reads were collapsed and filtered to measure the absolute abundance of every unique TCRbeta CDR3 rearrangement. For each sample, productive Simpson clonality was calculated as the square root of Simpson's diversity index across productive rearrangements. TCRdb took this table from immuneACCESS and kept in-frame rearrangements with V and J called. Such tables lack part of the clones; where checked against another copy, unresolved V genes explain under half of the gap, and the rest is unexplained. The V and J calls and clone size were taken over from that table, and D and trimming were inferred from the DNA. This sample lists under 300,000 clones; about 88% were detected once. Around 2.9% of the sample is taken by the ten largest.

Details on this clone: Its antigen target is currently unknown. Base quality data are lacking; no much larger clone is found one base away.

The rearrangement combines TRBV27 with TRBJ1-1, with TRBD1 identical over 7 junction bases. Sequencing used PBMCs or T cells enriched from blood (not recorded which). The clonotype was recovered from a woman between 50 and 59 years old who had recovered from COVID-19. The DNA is TGTGCCAGCAGTTTCACATCGGGACAGCTGAACACTGAAGCTTTCTTT. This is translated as CASSFTSGQLNTEAFF.